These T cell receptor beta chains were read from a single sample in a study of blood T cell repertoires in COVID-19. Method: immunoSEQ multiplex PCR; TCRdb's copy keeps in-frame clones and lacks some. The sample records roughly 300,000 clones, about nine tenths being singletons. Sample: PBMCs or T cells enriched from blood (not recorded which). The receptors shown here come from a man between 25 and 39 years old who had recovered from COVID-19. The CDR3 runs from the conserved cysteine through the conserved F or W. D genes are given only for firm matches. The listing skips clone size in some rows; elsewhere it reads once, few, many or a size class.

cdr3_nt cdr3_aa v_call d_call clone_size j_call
TGCGCCAGCAGCTTGGTTAATGGAAACACCATATATTTT CASSLVNGNTIYF TRBV5-1 . . TRBJ1-3
TGTGCCAGCAGTTTAAAGCCTAATACGCAGTATTTT CASSLKPNTQYF TRBV28 . . TRBJ2-3
TGCGCCAGCAGCGGCTGGGGGGCGGGGGGCCCCCAAGAGACCCAGTACTTC CASSGWGAGGPQETQYF TRBV5-1 TRBD2 . TRBJ2-5
TGTGCCAGCAGTTCGTATAGCGGGGAGCTCCAAGAGACCCAGTACTTC CASSSYSGELQETQYF TRBV28 TRBD2 . TRBJ2-5
TGTGCCAGCAGCTTTCGGGGGACTAGCGGATCCAATTGGGAGACCCAGTACTTC CASSFRGTSGSNWETQYF TRBV7-2 TRBD2 . TRBJ2-5
TGTGCCATCCTTCAGGGGAGCTCCTACGAGCAGTACTTC CAILQGSSYEQYF TRBV5-8 . . TRBJ2-7
TGTGCCAGCTCACCACAGGGACTCACGTCTGGGGCCAACGTCCTGACTTTC CASSPQGLTSGANVLTF TRBV18 . once TRBJ2-6
TGTGCCAGCAGCCAACGGTCGATCCCCTCACACAATGAGCAGTTCTTC CASSQRSIPSHNEQFF TRBV7-9 . once TRBJ2-1
TGTGCCTGGAGTGTAAACCGGTGGCGCCAGGGGGTAAATCAGCCCCAGCATTTT CAWSVNRWRQGVNQPQHF TRBV30 TRBD1 many TRBJ1-5
TGTGCCAGCAGCTTGGCCTCATCGGGGGACGCCCGCTCTGGAAACACCATATATTTT CASSLASSGDARSGNTIYF TRBV5-6 . few TRBJ1-3
TGTGCCAGCAGCTTAGATCGGACAGGGTGGGGATCACCCCTCCACTTT CASSLDRTGWGSPLHF TRBV11-2 TRBD1 . TRBJ1-6
TGTGCCAGCAGCAAAACGGGGGGACCAGGCTATGGCTACACCTTC CASSKTGGPGYGYTF TRBV2 . . TRBJ1-2
TGTGCCAGCAGCTTTGGACTAGCGTTGACCTACGAGCAGTACTTC CASSFGLALTYEQYF TRBV5-6 TRBD2 few TRBJ2-7
TGTGCCAGCTATTCGGGTTCCGGGGAGCTGTTTTTT CASYSGSGELFF TRBV6-5 . . TRBJ2-2
TGTGCCAGCAGCCCGGAGTCCGGGGACACCTTCTACAATGAGCAGTTCTTC CASSPESGDTFYNEQFF TRBV9 . . TRBJ2-1
TGTGCCTCGCAGGGGTGGAATGAAAAACTGTTTTTT CASQGWNEKLFF TRBV7-9 . once TRBJ1-4
TGTGCCAGCAGCCAAGGTTTCTCTAATGAAAAACTGTTTTTT CASSQGFSNEKLFF TRBV3-1/TRBV3-2 . . TRBJ1-4
TGTGCCAGCAGCTTGGGTCAGGGAAGGGAAAAACTGTTTTTT CASSLGQGREKLFF TRBV5-6 . . TRBJ1-4
TGTGCCAGCAGTGCTGCCGGGTTCGCCACTGAAGCTTTCTTT CASSAAGFATEAFF TRBV2 . . TRBJ1-1
TGTGCCAGCAGCATTCGGACTAGCGGGATCTTCGACAATGAGCAGTTCTTC CASSIRTSGIFDNEQFF TRBV6-2/TRBV6-3 TRBD2 . TRBJ2-1
TGTGCCAGCAGCTTAGGAGGGGGCTCGGGAGCTTTCTTT CASSLGGGSGAFF TRBV11-2 TRBD1 . TRBJ1-1
TGTGCCAGCAGCTTATCGACAGGGGTGTTCTTC CASSLSTGVFF TRBV7-9 TRBD1 . TRBJ2-1
TGCGCCAGCAGTTCTAGCCTTGGCCTTTACGAGCAGTACTTC CASSSSLGLYEQYF TRBV5-1 . . TRBJ2-7
TGTGCCAGCAGCGCCTTAGCGGGGGGGCCCGGCAATGAGCAGTTCTTC CASSALAGGPGNEQFF TRBV9 TRBD2 . TRBJ2-1
TGCGCCAGCAGCAGGGGAGGGATTTACAATGAGCAGTTCTTC CASSRGGIYNEQFF TRBV5-1 TRBD2 . TRBJ2-1
TGTGCCAGCAGCAGAAACCCGGACCCCGAGGGTCAGCCCCAGCATTTT CASSRNPDPEGQPQHF TRBV5-5 . once TRBJ1-5
TGTGCCAGCAGCTGGGCGTCGGGCAATCAGCCCCAGCATTTT CASSWASGNQPQHF TRBV28 . . TRBJ1-5
TGTGCCAGCACCTCTCTCAGGGGACGGGGAAGTGAAGCTTTCTTT CASTSLRGRGSEAFF TRBV6-5 . . TRBJ1-1
TGTGCCAGCAGAGGGACAGGGGGAGGGGAGACCCAGTACTTC CASRGTGGGETQYF TRBV5-6 TRBD1 . TRBJ2-5
TGTGCCTGGAGAGGGCCAGGGCGGTATGGCTACACCTTC CAWRGPGRYGYTF TRBV30 . . TRBJ1-2
TGTGCCAGCAGCTTCGACAGGGCCTATGGCTACACCTTC CASSFDRAYGYTF TRBV7-9 TRBD1 . TRBJ1-2
TGTGCCAGCAGCCAAGGCACAAACTCTGGAAACACCATATATTTT CASSQGTNSGNTIYF TRBV4-2 . . TRBJ1-3
TGCGCCAGCAGCTTGGGGGGACAGAGAAATGAAAAACTGTTTTTT CASSLGGQRNEKLFF TRBV5-1 TRBD1 . TRBJ1-4
TGTGCCAGCAGCCGTGAGTTAGGGGTGGTTGGCTACAATGAGCAGTTCTTC CASSRELGVVGYNEQFF TRBV11-2 . . TRBJ2-1
TGTGCTAGTGGTCGTGGATCAGGGGCAACCGAAGCTTTCTTT CASGRGSGATEAFF TRBV12-5 . . TRBJ1-1
TGCGCCAGCAGCACAAGACTAGCGGGAGGGGCCGGGGAGCTGTTTTTT CASSTRLAGGAGELFF TRBV5-1 TRBD2 . TRBJ2-2
TGTGCCAGCAGTTTAAGGGAGGTGGGCACTGAAGCTTTCTTT CASSLREVGTEAFF TRBV28 . . TRBJ1-1
TGTGCCAGCAGCTACTCCTCGGGTGGCGAGCAGTACTTC CASSYSSGGEQYF TRBV11-2 . . TRBJ2-7
TGTGCCAGCAGCTACTACCGGGACACTGAAGCTTTCTTT CASSYYRDTEAFF TRBV11-2 . . TRBJ1-1
TGTGCCAGCAGTTACGGGCACCTTCGGACTGAAGCTTTCTTT CASSYGHLRTEAFF TRBV6-2/TRBV6-3 . . TRBJ1-1
TGTGCCAGCAGACCGGGACTACTCGAGCAGTACTTC CASRPGLLEQYF TRBV28 TRBD2 . TRBJ2-7
TGTGCCAGCAGTCGCGCAGCGTACCAAGAGACCCAGTACTTC CASSRAAYQETQYF TRBV6-5 . . TRBJ2-5
TGTGCCAGCAGCTCCGGACAGGGGTGGAGAGCAACTAATGAAAAACTGTTTTTT CASSSGQGWRATNEKLFF TRBV5-8 TRBD1 few TRBJ1-4
TGTGCCACCAGCATTACCCTTACCGGGGGCTACACCTTC CATSITLTGGYTF TRBV15 . few TRBJ1-2
TGTGCCAGCTCACCACCGGGACTATTTAACACCGGGGAGCTGTTTTTT CASSPPGLFNTGELFF TRBV18 TRBD2 . TRBJ2-2
TGTGCCAGTAGTCGTTCCGGGACAGGGGGAAACTATGGCTACACCTTC CASSRSGTGGNYGYTF TRBV19 TRBD1 . TRBJ1-2
TGTGCCACCAGCAGGTCGAGGACTGAAGCTTTCTTT CATSRSRTEAFF TRBV15 . . TRBJ1-1
TGTGCCATCAGTGGGGGGGGGCCGAACACTGAAGCTTTCTTT CAISGGGPNTEAFF TRBV10-3 . few TRBJ1-1
TGTGCCAGCAGTTTAACCCCTAGGGGGAGCGGCACTGAAGCTTTCTTT CASSLTPRGSGTEAFF TRBV27 . . TRBJ1-1
TGTGCCACCAGCAGAGATGTAAGCGCCTCCTACGAGCAGTACTTC CATSRDVSASYEQYF TRBV15 . once TRBJ2-7
TGTGCCAGCAGCTTGGGTAATAGCGGGACCTACGAGCAGTACTTC CASSLGNSGTYEQYF TRBV5-4 TRBD2 . TRBJ2-7
TGCAGCGTTGGTGGAGCAACTAATGAAAAACTGTTTTTT CSVGGATNEKLFF TRBV29-1 . . TRBJ1-4
TGCGCCAGCAGCCAAGCCGACAGGAAGGCAACTAATGAAAAACTGTTTTTT CASSQADRKATNEKLFF TRBV4-1 . . TRBJ1-4
TGCGCCAGCAGCTTGGAGTCGGCTAACTATGGCTACACCTTC CASSLESANYGYTF TRBV5-1 . . TRBJ1-2
TGTGCCTGGAGTGTACAGGGCCTCTATGGCTACACCTTC CAWSVQGLYGYTF TRBV30 . few TRBJ1-2